This is a list of T cell receptor beta chains from one sample in a study of T cells in Graves' hyperthyroidism and ophthalmopathy. In TCRdb, the multiplex PCR reads were re-called with MiXCR into one record per CDR3 protein. The table has about 580,000 distinct CDR3 sequences, around 42% seen once. The sequenced sample consisted of peripheral blood or thyroid tissue (not recorded which). These receptors all come from a woman in her late teens or twenties with Graves' hyperthyroidism. Each CDR3 is given with its conserved first and last residue. D genes are given only for firm matches. Expanded clones get a size class; other rows say once, few or many, or leave the size out.

clone_size | cdr3_length | j_call | d_call | v_call | cdr3_aa | cdr3_nt
NA | 14 | TRBJ2-7 | NA | TRBV7-2 | CASSSLDETYEQYF | TGTGCCAGCAGCAGCTTGGACGAAACCTACGAGCAGTACTTC
NA | 14 | TRBJ1-1 | NA | TRBV2 | CASTEGWTATEAFF | TGTGCCAGCACCGAGGGGTGGACGGCTACTGAAGCTTTCTTT
NA | 15 | TRBJ2-5 | NA | TRBV7-8 | CASSLLVTLGETQYF | TGTGCCAGCAGCTTACTAGTGACCCTAGGTGAGACCCAGTACTTC
many | 14 | TRBJ2-2 | TRBD1 | TRBV28 | CASSPWTGIGELFF | TGTGCCAGCAGTCCCTGGACAGGGATCGGGGAGCTGTTTTTT
many | 16 | TRBJ1-2 | TRBD1 | TRBV12-3/TRBV12-4 | CAVIWVGEDRLGGYTF | TGTGCCGTAATATGGGTGGGCGAGGACAGGTTGGGAGGCTACACCTTC
many | 11 | TRBJ2-3 | NA | TRBV25-1 | CASPRFDTQYF | TGTGCCAGCCCGAGGTTTGATACGCAGTATTTT
many | 15 | TRBJ1-3 | TRBD1 | TRBV20-1 | CSARDGDRAGNTIYF | TGCAGTGCTAGAGATGGGGACAGGGCTGGAAACACCATATATTTT
many | 13 | TRBJ1-5 | TRBD1 | TRBV20-1 | CSAEGGGSQPQHF | TGCAGTGCAGAAGGGGGCGGGAGCCAGCCCCAGCATTTT
many | 15 | TRBJ1-2 | NA | TRBV6-5 | CASSYAPGLLYGYTF | TGTGCCAGCAGTTACGCCCCCGGACTTTTATATGGCTACACCTTC
NA | 13 | TRBJ1-2 | TRBD1 | TRBV20-1 | CSADGGTAYGYTF | TGCAGTGCTGACGGTGGGACAGCGTATGGCTACACCTTC
NA | 14 | TRBJ2-3 | NA | TRBV7-7 | CASSSGPETDTQYF | TGTGCCAGCAGCTCCGGGCCCGAGACAGATACGCAGTATTTT
NA | 11 | TRBJ2-7 | NA | TRBV29-1 | CSVRPSGAGYF | TGCAGCGTGAGGCCATCGGGTGCAGGGTACTTC
once | 15 | TRBJ1-1 | NA | TRBV19 | CASSVGPSMDTEAFF | TGTGCCAGTAGTGTTGGACCGAGTATGGACACTGAAGCTTTCTTT
NA | 13 | TRBJ2-7 | NA | TRBV10-3 | CAISDQSGAEQYF | TGTGCCATCAGTGACCAGTCTGGCGCTGAGCAGTACTTC
NA | 14 | TRBJ2-5 | NA | TRBV20-1 | CSAWGGQAQETQYF | TGCAGTGCTTGGGGCGGGCAGGCCCAAGAGACCCAGTACTTC
many | 13 | TRBJ2-5 | NA | TRBV5-1 | CASSFQGRETQYF | TGCGCCAGCAGCTTTCAGGGGCGGGAGACCCAGTACTTC
many | 11 | TRBJ1-2 | NA | TRBV29-1 | CSVGPTYGYTF | TGCAGCGTTGGTCCTACCTATGGCTACACCTTC
NA | 12 | TRBJ2-7 | NA | TRBV7-2 | CARVGGLGEQYF | TGTGCTAGAGTTGGGGGGCTTGGCGAGCAGTACTTC
many | 12 | TRBJ2-7 | NA | TRBV7-9 | CASSLEVYEQYF | TGTGCCAGCAGCTTAGAAGTCTACGAGCAGTACTTC
NA | 19 | TRBJ1-5 | TRBD1 | TRBV7-9 | CASSPRVGQETYSNQPQHF | TGTGCCAGCAGCCCCCGGGTAGGACAGGAGACTTATAGCAATCAGCCCCAGCATTTT
many | 15 | TRBJ1-5 | NA | TRBV11-2 | CASSFDSKPNQPQHF | TGTGCCAGCAGCTTTGACAGCAAACCCAATCAGCCCCAGCATTTT
NA | 16 | TRBJ2-5 | NA | TRBV7-9 | CASSLVEGGGSETQYF | TGTGCCAGCAGCTTAGTCGAGGGAGGTGGTTCGGAGACCCAGTACTTC
many | 13 | TRBJ2-7 | NA | TRBV27 | CASSRPSSYEQYF | TGTGCCAGCAGCCGGCCAAGCTCCTACGAGCAGTACTTC
many | 14 | TRBJ1-2 | NA | TRBV10-3 | CAISARDGNYGYTF | TGTGCCATCAGTGCCCGGGACGGGAACTATGGCTACACCTTC
NA | 14 | TRBJ1-2 | TRBD1 | TRBV24-1 | CATSETGQPYGYTF | TGTGCCACCAGTGAAACGGGACAGCCCTATGGCTACACCTTC
once | 16 | TRBJ1-6 | NA | TRBV20-1 | CSARQALATNNSPLHF | TGCAGTGCCCGACAGGCCCTTGCAACTAATAATTCACCCCTCCACTTT
NA | 15 | TRBJ1-6 | TRBD1 | TRBV10-3 | CATATGTQENSPLHF | TGTGCCACCGCGACAGGGACCCAAGAAAATTCACCCCTCCACTTT
NA | 16 | TRBJ2-1 | TRBD2 | TRBV7-9 | CASRRIDGRAYNEQFF | TGTGCCAGCAGAAGAATCGACGGGAGGGCGTACAATGAGCAGTTCTTC
few | 14 | TRBJ2-7 | TRBD1 | TRBV5-6 | CASSHDRGLEEQYF | TGTGCCAGCAGCCACGACAGGGGGCTAGAGGAGCAGTACTTC
NA | 15 | TRBJ2-1 | TRBD2 | TRBV9 | CASSVGAGGYNEQFF | TGTGCCAGCAGCGTGGGAGCGGGAGGGTACAATGAGCAGTTCTTC
many | 14 | TRBJ1-1 | NA | TRBV20-1 | CSASRGTLNTEAFF | TGCAGTGCTAGCCGGGGAACTTTGAACACTGAAGCTTTCTTT
NA | 14 | TRBJ1-1 | TRBD1 | TRBV12-3/TRBV12-4 | CASSTDRGYTEAFF | TGTGCCAGCAGTACCGACAGGGGCTACACTGAAGCTTTCTTT
NA | 16 | TRBJ1-2 | TRBD1 | TRBV7-3 | CASSASSGQGSNGYTF | TGTGCCAGCAGTGCCTCGAGTGGACAGGGGAGTAATGGCTACACCTTC
many | 12 | TRBJ2-7 | NA | TRBV6-1 | CASTGSSYEQYF | TGTGCCAGCACAGGGAGCTCCTACGAGCAGTACTTC
NA | 13 | TRBJ1-2 | NA | TRBV26 | CASRLPTGDGYTF | TGTGCCAGCAGGCTACCGACAGGGGATGGCTACACCTTC
NA | 13 | TRBJ2-7 | TRBD1 | TRBV7-3 | CASSSTGGDEQYF | TGTGCCAGCAGCTCAACAGGGGGTGACGAGCAGTACTTC
few | 12 | TRBJ2-7 | TRBD2 | TRBV7-9 | CASSRLADEQYF | TGTGCCAGCAGCCGACTAGCGGACGAGCAGTACTTC
NA | 14 | TRBJ1-5 | NA | TRBV6-5 | CAISYLGRDQPQHF | TGTGCCATCAGTTACCTCGGAAGGGATCAGCCCCAGCATTTT
NA | 14 | TRBJ2-3 | TRBD1 | TRBV12-3/TRBV12-4 | CASIDRGGTDTQYF | TGTGCCAGCATTGACAGGGGAGGCACAGATACGCAGTATTTT
few | 19 | TRBJ2-7 | NA | TRBV7-9 | CASSFYICSAREREYEQYF | NA
many | 15 | TRBJ1-2 | NA | TRBV19 | CASSIRGAGNYGYTF | TGTGCCAGTAGTATACGGGGGGCCGGGAACTATGGCTACACCTTC
NA | 12 | TRBJ1-1 | NA | TRBV20-1 | CSAFPGSTEAFF | TGCAGTGCTTTCCCTGGGAGCACTGAAGCTTTCTTT